The 2 T cell receptor beta chains reported below all come from one sample, sequenced in a study of blood T cell repertoires in COVID-19. Profiling relied on immunoSEQ multiplex PCR, and the TCRdb table lists in-frame clones only, not all of them. Altogether fewer than 150,000 clones are present, almost 85% being singletons, with the ten largest covering about an eighth. The sample taken for sequencing was peripheral blood. These receptors all stem from a woman in her twenties or thirties who had recovered from COVID-19.

Concerning this clone: Other DNA sequences in the sample encode the same CDR3. The chain has TRBV3-1 (or the pseudogene TRBV3-2) and TRBJ2-3; 9 nucleotides match TRBD2. This CDR3 spans 15 amino acids. The germline V gene has CDR1 LGHDT and CDR2 YNNKEL (reference sequence). V shed 4 bases, J shed 0 bases, and the junction held 2 bases outside the gene matches. The CDR3 region has the DNA TGTGCCAGCAGCCCGACTAGCGGAAGCACAGATACGCAGTATTTT. Protein: CASSPTSGSTDTQYF.

The chain has TRBV5-1 and TRBJ2-3; D may be TRBD2 (6 bases). Germline CDR1 and CDR2: SGHRS and YFSETQ. Trimming shortened V by 7 bases and J by 2 bases, and 17 bases separated the two germline ends. The CDR3 extends over 15 amino acids. The CDR3 region is CASYQRTGDTDTQYF. The DNA of the CDR3 is TGCGCCAGCTACCAGCGGACGGGGGACACAGATACGCAGTATTTT.